This T cell receptor beta chain appears in the sequencing data of a study of T-cell reconstitution after alpha-beta-depleted transplantation in children. This sample's TCRbeta library carried unique molecular identifier barcodes. TCRdb re-derived calls from the PCR reads in MiXCR, one entry per CDR3 protein. The table lists 350,000 to 450,000 distinct CDR3 sequences, 20% of them singletons. This clonotype appeared once. The sequenced sample was PBMCs from the stem cell graft donor, obtained from the stem cell graft. This clonotype was sampled from a human donor who donated a stem cell graft to a child with acute myeloid leukemia.

DNA for the CDR3: TGTGCCACCAGCAGGGGCATAAGTAATCAGCCCCAGCATTTT. Amino acids: CATSRGISNQPQHF. The chain joins TRBV15 to TRBJ1-5; no firm D call. The germline CDR1 and CDR2 sequences are LNHNV and YYDKDF (reference sequence). The CDR3 has 14 residues. V dropped 3 bases and J dropped 4 bases, with 10 bases sitting between them.